What follows describes a single T cell receptor (beta chain). The antigen is undetermined. This sample is drawn from a study of T cell responses to AZD1222 COVID-19 vaccine. The study, taken as a whole, reports: Unmutated variant regions are reportedly targeted by nearly half of spike-specific TCRs. The donor group comprised mostly white British people and more females; the analysis possibly underestimated clonal diversity.

This table comes from immunoSEQ multiplex PCR, and its TCRdb copy is limited to in-frame clones, with some not included. The sample contains 55,000 to 75,000 clones, around nine tenths of which appear only once. The sample was peripheral blood, taken on day 0 of AZD1222 vaccination. This TCR derives from an adult in good health.

The CDR3 DNA reads as TGTGCCAGTAGTATCTCCCCGGGCAGCGCCTACACCTTC. Residues: CASSISPGSAYTF. The gene calls are TRBV19 and TRBJ1-2, with D unclear. CDR1 is LNHDA and CDR2 is SQIVND in the germline V gene (reference sequence). V was pared by 3 bases and J by 10 bases, with 15 bases between. The CDR3 consists of 13 residues.